This is a list of T cell receptor beta chains from one sample in a study of OX40 agonist ivuxolimab in advanced cancers. TCRdb keeps only in-frame clones here, not all; method: immunoSEQ multiplex PCR. This sample carries around 50,000 clones, 80% to 90% of them seen once, and the ten largest clones take about 11%. The starting material was CD4+ or CD8+ T cells sorted from blood, obtained in a trial of the OX40 agonist ivuxolimab. These receptors were taken from an adult with an advanced solid tumor such as melanoma, head and neck, liver or kidney cancer. Each CDR3 is given with its conserved first and last residue. The D gene is left open where the match is weak. The size of a clone is reported for some rows only, either as once, few or many, or as a class for expanded clones.

clone size	CDR3 length	J gene	V gene	D gene	CDR3 DNA	CDR3 protein
.	15	TRBJ2-7	TRBV9	.	TGTGCCAGCAGCTACGCGGAGGGCCCTCCCTACGAGCAGTACTTC	CASSYAEGPPYEQYF
.	13	TRBJ2-3	TRBV28	.	TGTGCCAGCAGTTTAGAGGGAGTGGGTACGCAGTATTTT	CASSLEGVGTQYF
.	15	TRBJ1-2	TRBV18	.	TGTGCCACGACGGAAGGGACGGGCGCTAACTATGGCTACACCTTC	CATTEGTGANYGYTF
few	14	TRBJ2-2	TRBV6-6	.	TGTGCCAGCAGTTTTGGCGAGTCAGGGACGGTGCTGTTTTTT	CASSFGESGTVLFF
once	19	TRBJ2-3	TRBV4-2	TRBD2	TGTGCCAGCAGCCAAACTAGCGGGGGCATCCAGGGAGTTACAGATACGCAGTATTTT	CASSQTSGGIQGVTDTQYF
.	14	TRBJ1-1	TRBV5-1	.	TGCGCCAGCAGCCTCGGTGGGGAGAACACTGAAGCTTTCTTT	CASSLGGENTEAFF
few	15	TRBJ1-6	TRBV7-2	.	TGTGCCAGCAGCTTAGTCCGGGACATCCATTCACCCCTCCACTTT	CASSLVRDIHSPLHF
.	14	TRBJ1-5	TRBV18	TRBD1	TGTGCCAGCTCACCCGGACAGGGCAATCAGCCCCAGCATTTT	CASSPGQGNQPQHF
.	15	TRBJ2-7	TRBV14	.	TGTGCCAGCAGCCCGTCCCCGGGACGGGACTACGAGCAGTACTTC	CASSPSPGRDYEQYF
.	15	TRBJ2-7	TRBV18	.	TGTGCCAGCTCACCTCCGAGTGGAGATCCCTACGAGCAGTACTTC	CASSPPSGDPYEQYF
.	14	TRBJ1-3	TRBV11-1	.	TGTGCCAGCAGGAGGGACGGCTCTGGAAACACCATATATTTT	CASRRDGSGNTIYF
few	19	TRBJ2-1	TRBV12-2	.	TGTGCAAGTCGCCGCGTCACTAGCGGGAGGGTTGATGGGCACAATGAGCAGTTCTTC	CASRRVTSGRVDGHNEQFF
.	16	TRBJ1-1	TRBV7-2	.	TGTGCCAGCAGCCCCCGACATTTCGGCCAGAGCACTGAAGCTTTCTTT	CASSPRHFGQSTEAFF
.	13	TRBJ1-2	TRBV5-1	.	TGCGCCAGCAGCTTGGATATGGTAGATGGCTACACCTTC	CASSLDMVDGYTF
.	12	TRBJ1-5	TRBV28	.	TGTGCCAGCATCTCCGGTAATCAGCCCCAGCATTTT	CASISGNQPQHF
.	14	TRBJ2-7	TRBV30	.	TGTGCCTGGAGTGTTCGGGACCCTACCTACGAGCAGTACTTC	CAWSVRDPTYEQYF
.	14	TRBJ2-3	TRBV12-1	.	TGTGCCAGCAGCTTTTCTCAGCTCCCAGATACGCAGTATTTT	CASSFSQLPDTQYF
.	17	TRBJ2-2	TRBV18	TRBD1	TGTGCCAGCTCACCGCCGGGACAGGGGAGTAGTACCGGGGAGCTGTTTTTT	CASSPPGQGSSTGELFF
.	15	TRBJ2-7	TRBV6-1	TRBD1	TGTGCCAGCAGTGAAGCGGCGACAGGGGCGGACGAGCAGTACTTC	CASSEAATGADEQYF
.	13	TRBJ2-3	TRBV30	TRBD2	TGTGCCTGGACTAGCGGGAATTTAGATACGCAGTATTTT	CAWTSGNLDTQYF
.	15	TRBJ1-3	TRBV27	.	TGTGCCAGCAGCCCTGGGGGGGCGTTCGGAAACACCATATATTTT	CASSPGGAFGNTIYF
.	13	TRBJ2-7	TRBV25-1	TRBD1	TGTGCCACCAAGACAGGGGCTTTGGACGAGCAGTACTTC	CATKTGALDEQYF
.	15	TRBJ1-1	TRBV11-2	.	TGTGCCAGCAGCCCTGGTCCCACAGTAAACACTGAAGCTTTCTTT	CASSPGPTVNTEAFF
once	13	TRBJ1-1	TRBV6-1	.	TGTGCCAGTACCCGAGAGGGTACCACTGAAGCTTTCTTT	CASTREGTTEAFF
.	15	TRBJ2-3	TRBV6-5	.	TGTGCCAGCAGTTCGGGCACCAGCCATACAGATACGCAGTATTTT	CASSSGTSHTDTQYF
.	16	TRBJ2-5	TRBV5-6	TRBD2	TGTGCCAGCAGTTTCACTAGCGGGCCTCAGAGAGAGACCCAGTACTTC	CASSFTSGPQRETQYF
once	11	TRBJ2-1	TRBV5-6	.	TGTGCCAGCAGTTTCCTCGTAGAGCAGTTCTTC	CASSFLVEQFF
.	16	TRBJ2-5	TRBV11-2	TRBD2	TGTGCCAGCAGCCCACGGACTAGCGGGGGGCAAGAGACCCAGTACTTC	CASSPRTSGGQETQYF
.	14	TRBJ2-2	TRBV7-3	.	TGTGCCAGCAGCCAGGACAGAAACACCGGGGAGCTGTTTTTT	CASSQDRNTGELFF
.	17	TRBJ1-2	TRBV7-2	.	TGTGCCAGCAGCTACACCTATGAACAGGGTCGCGACTATGGCTACACCTTC	CASSYTYEQGRDYGYTF
.	15	TRBJ2-1	TRBV21-1	.	TGTGCCAGCAGTAATACCGGGACAGGGACCAATGAGCAGTTCTTC	CASSNTGTGTNEQFF
few	13	TRBJ1-5	TRBV19	.	TGTGCCTCCTCTAGGGACACTAATCAGCCCCAGCATTTT	CASSRDTNQPQHF
.	12	TRBJ2-2	TRBV19	.	TGTGCCAGTAGTCCTGGACCCGGGGAGCTGTTTTTT	CASSPGPGELFF
.	14	TRBJ2-1	TRBV13	.	TGTGCCAGCAGCTTCCCACAGGGTGGGGATGAGCAGTTCTTC	CASSFPQGGDEQFF
few	14	TRBJ1-5	TRBV28	.	TGTGCCAGCAGTTTCGGCGGATACAATCAGCCCCAGCATTTT	CASSFGGYNQPQHF
few	12	TRBJ2-7	TRBV7-9	.	TGTGCCAGCAGCTCGACACCCTACGAGCAGTACTTC	CASSSTPYEQYF
.	13	TRBJ1-1	TRBV5-1	.	TGCGCCAGCGCGAAAGGGGAAGAGACTGAAGCTTTCTTT	CASAKGEETEAFF
.	14	TRBJ2-1	TRBV5-6	.	TGTGCCAGCAGCTTGGCGCAGGGTTTTGTGAAGCAGTTCTTC	CASSLAQGFVKQFF
.	16	TRBJ1-2	TRBV28	TRBD1	TGTGCCAGCAGTCCAACTCCCGGGACAGGGGGTTATGGCTACACCTTC	CASSPTPGTGGYGYTF
.	18	TRBJ2-3	TRBV30	TRBD2	TGTACCTGGAGTGTACCCCAACGACTAGCGCATAGCACAGATACGCAGTATTTT	CTWSVPQRLAHSTDTQYF
.	15	TRBJ2-2	TRBV19	TRBD2	TGTGCCAGTAGTAATTGGCGGGAGGGCCCCGGGGAGCTGTTTTTT	CASSNWREGPGELFF
.	11	TRBJ2-1	TRBV6-6	.	TGTGCCAGCCTAATGTCCGGCGAGCAGTTCTTC	CASLMSGEQFF
few	17	TRBJ2-3	TRBV7-9	TRBD2	TGTGCCAGCAGCTTAGCGCAGGGTAGCGGGGCTAACTGGGAGCAGTATTTT	CASSLAQGSGANWEQYF
.	17	TRBJ2-3	TRBV4-2	TRBD2	TGTGCCAGCAGCCAAGTTAGCGGGGGGGCAGGCACAGATACGCAGTATTTT	CASSQVSGGAGTDTQYF